The 3 T cell receptor beta chains presented below share a single source sample, sequenced in a study of blood T cell repertoires in COVID-19 (dated by TCRdb to 2020 to 2021). The library was obtained by the immunoSEQ multiplex PCR assay. Sourced from immuneACCESS, this table was stored by TCRdb with only in-frame sequences that have V and J called. A share of the clones is absent; for the studies checked, an unresolved V gene accounts for under half, and the remainder has no known explanation. Across this sample there are about 260,000 clones, with approximately 88% seen only once. The ten top clones hold about 0.7% of the sample. Input material: peripheral blood. These receptors all come from a human donor in a cohort sampled during active COVID-19.

The chain combines TRBV4-1 with TRBJ2-5, with D possibly TRBD1 on 5 matching bases. V was trimmed by 1 base and J by 7 bases, leaving 13 bases between them. Per the germline V gene, CDR1 is MGHRA and CDR2 is YSYEKL. This CDR3 has 14 residues. The CDR3 DNA is TGCGCCAGCAGCCAAGTGGCCCAGCAGGGGACCCAGTACTTC. This encodes CASSQVAQQGTQYF.

This clone has a handful of counts. The genes are TRBV4-3 and TRBJ1-5; 7 bases are a match to TRBD1. The CDR3 runs to 15 residues. Per germline, CDR1 LGHNA and CDR2 YSLEER. Unmatched junction bases numbered 3, after V lost 0 bases and J lost 4 bases. The CDR3 sequence is CASSQDLQGNQPQHF. CDR3 nucleotides: TGCGCCAGCAGCCAAGACCTACAGGGGAATCAGCCCCAGCATTTT.

The sample holds a few counts of this clone. This chain links TRBV18 with TRBJ2-7; 12 bases are a match to TRBD2. Germline V gene lookup returns CDR1 KGHSH and CDR2 LQKENI. V was clipped by 5 bases and J by 5 bases; unmatched bases: 7. The CDR3 sequence is 15 residues long. The CDR3 DNA sequence: TGTGCCAGCTCAGACCTAGCGGGAGGGACTAACGAGCAGTACTTC. Protein: CASSDLAGGTNEQYF.